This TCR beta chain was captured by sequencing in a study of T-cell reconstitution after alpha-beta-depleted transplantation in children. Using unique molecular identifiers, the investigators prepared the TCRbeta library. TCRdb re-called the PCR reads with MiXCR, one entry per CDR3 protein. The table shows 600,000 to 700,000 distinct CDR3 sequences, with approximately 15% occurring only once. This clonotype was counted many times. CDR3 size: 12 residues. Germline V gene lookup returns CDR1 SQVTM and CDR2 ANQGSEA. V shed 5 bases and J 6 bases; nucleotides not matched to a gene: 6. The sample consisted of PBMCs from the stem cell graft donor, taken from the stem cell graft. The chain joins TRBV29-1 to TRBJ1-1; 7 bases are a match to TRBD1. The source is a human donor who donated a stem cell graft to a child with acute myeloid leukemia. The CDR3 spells CSVLTGAAEAFF. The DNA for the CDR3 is TGCAGCGTTCTTACAGGGGCCGCTGAAGCTTTCTTT. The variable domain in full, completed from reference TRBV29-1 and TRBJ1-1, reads SAVISQKPSRDICQRGTSLTIQCQVDSQVTMMFWYRQQPGQSLTLIATANQGSEATYESGFVIDKFPISRPNLTFSTLTVSNMSPEDSSIYLCSVLTGAAEAFFGQGTRLTVV.